Below, 14 T cell receptor beta chains from the same sample are listed, as sequenced in a study of OX40 agonist ivuxolimab in advanced cancers. This table comes from immunoSEQ multiplex PCR, and its TCRdb copy is limited to in-frame clones, with some not included. There are 15,000 to 20,000 clones in the sample; approximately 76% occur only once, and approximately 45% lies in the top ten. The sequencing used CD4+ or CD8+ T cells sorted from blood, collected in a trial of the OX40 agonist ivuxolimab. Every receptor here comes from an adult with an advanced solid tumor such as melanoma, head and neck, liver or kidney cancer.

The gene calls are TRBV7-9 and TRBJ1-2; D not certain. This CDR3 has 15 amino acids. The V end was cut by 1 base, the J end by 8 bases, with 17 bases between. Germline CDR1 is SEHNR and CDR2 is FQNEAQ (reference sequence). CDR3 DNA sequence: TGTGCCAGCAGCTTAGGCCCCGATATGGGAACGGGCTACACCTTC. The encoded protein is CASSLGPDMGTGYTF.

The chain uses TRBV13 and TRBJ2-5; D might be TRBD1 or TRBD2, each matching 5 bases. The CDR3 has 14 amino acids. CDR1 PRHDT and CDR2 FYEKMQ come from the germline V gene (reference sequence). Trimming took 2 bases from V and 4 from J, leaving 11 bases between them. CDR3 amino acids: CASSLRDQVETQYF. CDR3 nucleotides: TGTGCCAGCAGCTTACGGGACCAGGTAGAGACCCAGTACTTC.

This clone was found once. This chain links TRBV2 with TRBJ2-7; possibly TRBD2 for D (6 bases). This CDR3 contains 11 residues. Germline values: CDR1 SNHLY, CDR2 FYNNEI. Trimming stripped 6 bases from V and 7 bases from J, with 10 bases between. The CDR3 region has the DNA TGTGCCAGCAGGGGAGGACGAGAGCAGTACTTC. This gives the protein CASRGGREQYF.

This clone was seen only a few times. The rearrangement links TRBV28 to TRBJ1-5; maybe TRBD1 (6 bases). The V gene's germline CDR1 is MDHEN and CDR2 SYDVKM. V was trimmed by 6 bases and J by 4 bases, leaving 16 bases between them. The length of the CDR3 is 15 residues. The CDR3 nucleotides are TGTGCCAGCAGACGACAGGCGTTTAGGAATCAGCCCCAGCATTTT. Translation gives CASRRQAFRNQPQHF. The entire variable domain, with the rest obtained from reference TRBV28 and TRBJ1-5, is as follows: DVKVTQSSRYLVKRTGEKVFLECVQDMDHENMFWYRQDPGLGLRLIYFSYDVKMKEKGDIPEGYSVSREKKERFSLILESASTNQTSMYLCASRRQAFRNQPQHFGDGTRLSIL.

The V and J genes are TRBV5-1 and TRBJ2-7; 12 nucleotides align to TRBD2. The CDR3 extends over 15 amino acids. V was pared by 1 base and J by 3 bases, with 2 bases of the junction left unmatched. Germline CDR1 and CDR2: SGHRS and YFSETQ. The CDR3 DNA reads TGCGCCAGCAGCTTGACTAGCGGGGGGTACTACGAGCAGTACTTC. Encoded protein: CASSLTSGGYYEQYF.

By its share, this clone is medium-sized. The gene calls are TRBV27 and TRBJ1-5; 9 bases are shared with TRBD1. Germline V gene lookup returns CDR1 MNHEY and CDR2 SMNVEV (reference sequence). The CDR3 spans 16 residues. The V segment lost 5 bases and the J segment 4 bases; nucleotides outside the gene matches: 9. In DNA form, the CDR3 reads TGTGCCAGCAGTCCCCTATCGGGACAGGGAAATCAGCCCCAGCATTTT. Its translation is CASSPLSGQGNQPQHF.

The chain recombines TRBV29-1 with TRBJ2-5; 10 bases match TRBD1. The J call may not be correct, given that the DNA end is closer to TRBJ2-7. The length of the CDR3 is 15 residues. The germline V gene encodes CDR1 SQVTM and CDR2 ANQGSEA. CDR3 residues: CSVEYYGTGDYEQYF. The CDR3 DNA sequence: TGCAGCGTTGAGTATTACGGGACAGGGGACTACGAGCAGTACTTC.

The V call is TRBV27, the J call TRBJ2-7; 8 bases map to TRBD2. Germline lookup yields CDR1 MNHEY and CDR2 SMNVEV (reference sequence). CDR3 length: 14 residues. Trimming removed 3 bases from V and 1 base from J; junction bases left unmatched: 2. DNA of the CDR3: TGTGCCAGCAGTTTGGGCGGGAGGTCCTACGAGCAGTACTTC. This encodes CASSLGGRSYEQYF.

This clone counts as medium-sized. The V and J genes are TRBV27 and TRBJ2-2; TRBD2 aligns across 15 bases. Germline V CDR1 and CDR2: MNHEY, SMNVEV (reference sequence). The CDR3 is 17 residues long. The V and J ends lost 7 bases and 5 bases, in that order; junction bases with no gene match: 8. The CDR3 loop is CASTRGLAGGWTGELFF. The DNA for the CDR3 is TGTGCCAGCACCCGGGGACTAGCGGGGGGATGGACCGGGGAGCTGTTTTTT.

By share, this clone counts as medium-sized. This chain's CDR3 is CASSLEQQASGNTIYF. CDR3 coding DNA: TGTGCCAGCAGCTTAGAGCAACAGGCCTCTGGAAACACCATATATTTT. This chain links TRBV11-2 with TRBJ1-3; TRBD1 might be the D (5 bases). Germline V gene sequence: CDR1 SGHAT, CDR2 FQNNGV. The CDR3 loop spans 16 amino acids. V was cut by 0 bases and J by 0 bases, with 9 bases left in between.

The sample holds many counts of this clone. This CDR3 is also generated by other DNA sequences in the sample. The rearrangement joins TRBV9 to TRBJ1-2; 8 nucleotides match TRBD1. The CDR3 contains 16 residues. J gave up 2 bases and V 0 bases, and 6 bases lay outside the gene matches. CDR1 and CDR2 (germline): SGDLS, YYNGEE. In DNA, the CDR3 is TGTGCCAGCAGCGTAGCTACCCCAGGGGGCAACTATGGCTACACCTTC. It translates to CASSVATPGGNYGYTF.

In this sample, this clone turned up once. The rearrangement links TRBV5-1 to TRBJ1-3; a weak D match, TRBD1 (5 bases). The CDR3 spans 15 residues. Germline V CDR1 and CDR2: SGHRS, YFSETQ. V lost 3 bases to trimming and J lost 0 bases, with 10 bases between them. CDR3 residues: CASSWDSSSGNTIYF. The CDR3 DNA reads as TGCGCCAGCAGCTGGGACTCAAGCTCTGGAAACACCATATATTTT.

V and J are TRBV27 and TRBJ1-1, with D unclear. The germline V and J ends were trimmed by 7 bases and 7 bases, with 10 bases remaining between them. Germline V gene sequence: CDR1 MNHEY, CDR2 SMNVEV (reference sequence). The CDR3 has 11 residues. CDR3 nucleotides: TGTGCCAGCAATGCCCGAGGTGAAGCTTTCTTT. Amino acid sequence: CASNARGEAFF.

The V gene is TRBV7-8, the J gene TRBJ1-6; 10 bases are shared with TRBD1. The V gene end was trimmed by 4 bases and the J gene end by 7 bases; junction bases not matched to a gene: 4. The CDR3 length is 15 residues. Germline CDR1 and CDR2: SGHVS and FQNEAQ. The CDR3 region is CASSSRQGANSPLHF. The CDR3 DNA sequence: TGTGCCAGCAGCTCAAGACAGGGGGCGAATTCACCCCTCCACTTT.